This T cell receptor (beta chain) was captured by sequencing in a study of blood T cell repertoires in COVID-19. Overall study: COVID-19 samples, acute and convalescent, were from the United States, Italy and Spain. Nucleic acid was either cDNA or gDNA, and it came from T cells, B-cell-depleted T cells, or PBMCs.

This clone was counted at least ten times. V lost 2 bases, J lost 6 bases, and 10 bases lay in between. This CDR3 is built from 13 residues. Original processing methods: Estimates of nucleated cell counts were drawn from the amplification of reference gene primers. Profiling relied on immunoSEQ multiplex PCR, and the TCRdb table lists in-frame clones only, not all of them. D and trimming were read from the DNA, whereas the V and J calls and clone size are those reported in that table. In the table there are roughly 100,000 clones, roughly 81% of which are singletons. The J gene is TRBJ1-1, the V gene TRBV12-3 or TRBV12-4, with D hard to call. The receptor comes from a man aged 40-49 years with active or convalescent COVID-19. The sample comprised peripheral blood. CDR3 bases: TGTGCCAGCAGTTTAAGGCGGCAACCTGAAGCTTTCTTT. Its protein is CASSLRRQPEAFF.